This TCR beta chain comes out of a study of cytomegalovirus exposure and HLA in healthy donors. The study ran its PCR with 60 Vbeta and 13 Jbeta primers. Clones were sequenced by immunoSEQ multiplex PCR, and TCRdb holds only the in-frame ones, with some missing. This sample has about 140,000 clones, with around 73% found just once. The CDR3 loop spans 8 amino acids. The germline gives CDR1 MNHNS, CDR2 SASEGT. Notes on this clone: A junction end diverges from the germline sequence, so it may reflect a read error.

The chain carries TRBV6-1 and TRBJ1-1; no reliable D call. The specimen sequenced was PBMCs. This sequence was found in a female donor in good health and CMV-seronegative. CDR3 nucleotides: TGTGCCAGCAGCCCCACTATCTTT. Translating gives CASSPTIF.